These 23 T cell receptor beta chains share one sample of origin, sequenced in a study of blood T cells in healthy people across ages. Alongside a J-beta primer mix, a sample-barcoded 5' primer served in a second PCR lasting about 7 to 12 cycles. Each CDR3 protein is one row after TCRdb ran MiXCR on the 5' RACE reads. The sample carries some 790,000 distinct CDR3 sequences, less than 35% recorded once. The sequenced sample consisted of blood. The source of these receptors is a woman of 80 years or more in good health.

As concerns this clonotype: A read error may be the cause here, since a much bigger clone is one base away. The rearrangement uses TRBV6-2 or TRBV6-3 and TRBJ1-2; D uncertain. Trimming cost V 6 bases and J 0 bases, with 17 bases left between them. Germline CDR1 is MNHEY and CDR2 is SVGEGT. CDR3 length: 16 residues. CDR3 nucleotides: TGTGCCAGCAGCCCAAAGCGTGCCAGGTCTAACTATGGCTACACCTTC. It specifies CASSPKRARSNYGYTF.

For this clonotype: The final CDR3 position lacks the conserved phenylalanine or tryptophan, pointing to a likely read error. The V gene is TRBV12-3 or TRBV12-4, the J gene TRBJ1-5; D is unclear. This CDR3 region has 15 residues. Trimming shortened V by 2 bases and J by 0 bases, and 8 bases separated the two germline ends. The CDR3 loop is CASSLIGNSNQPQHV. The CDR3 region has the DNA TGTGCCAGCAGTTTAATCGGTAATAGCAATCAGCCCCAGCATGTT.

About this clonotype: An end of the junction differs from the germline gene, which may be a read error. The chain uses TRBV24-1 and TRBJ2-1; D is undetermined. The germline CDR1 and CDR2 sequences are KGHDR and SFDVKD. The CDR3 extends over 13 amino acids. The CDR3 loop reads CATSDGLPNGQFF. The CDR3 nucleotides are TGTGCCACTTCGGACGGCCTTCCCAATGGGCAGTTCTTC.

This clonotype appeared a few times. This rearrangement joins TRBV28 to TRBJ1-1; D is uncertain. V lost 3 bases to trimming and J lost 1 base, with 12 bases between them. Germline loops: CDR1 MDHEN, CDR2 SYDVKM. The CDR3 covers 15 residues. In nucleotides, the CDR3 is TGTGCCAGCAGTTTTTCGGACCGGCCGAACACTGAAGCTTTCTTT. Translated, it gives CASSFSDRPNTEAFF.

The chain carries TRBV11-2 and TRBJ2-1, with 8 bases fitting TRBD2. The germline CDR1 and CDR2 sequences are SGHAT and FQNNGV. The CDR3 loop spans 15 amino acids. V gave up 7 bases and J gave up 9 bases; unmatched junction bases: 14. CDR3 region: CASTDLRGDRGEQFF. CDR3 nucleotide sequence: TGTGCCAGCACCGACCTGCGGGGGGATCGTGGTGAGCAGTTCTTC.

In this sample, this clonotype turned up many times. The chain recombines TRBV20-1 with TRBJ2-5; TRBD1 is a possible D gene (5 bases). The length of the CDR3 is 13 residues. Germline V gene lookup returns CDR1 DFQATT and CDR2 SNEGSKA (reference sequence). V was clipped by 2 bases and J by 5 bases, with 12 bases between them. CDR3 DNA sequence: TGCAGTGCTAGACTAGGGGCAGCGGAGACCCAGTACTTC. Protein product: CSARLGAAETQYF.

This clonotype was observed a handful of times. The chain joins TRBV25-1 to TRBJ2-2; 10 nucleotides align to TRBD1. Losses at the gene ends were 7 bases for V and 6 bases for J; bases not matched to a gene: 8. The CDR3 loop spans 15 amino acids. Germline V lookup: CDR1 MGHDK, CDR2 SYGVNS. The CDR3 is CASTGDRGRAGELFF. CDR3 in DNA: TGTGCCAGCACTGGTGACAGGGGGCGCGCCGGGGAGCTGTTTTTT.

This clonotype was picked up many times. CDR3 in amino acids: CASKTASGANVLTF. The CDR3 DNA reads as TGTGCCAGCAAGACTGCCAGTGGGGCCAACGTCCTGACTTTC. V usage is TRBV11-2 and J usage is TRBJ2-6; no definite D call. This CDR3 has 14 amino acids. Trimming pared 7 bases from V and 3 bases from J, leaving 10 bases between. CDR1 SGHAT and CDR2 FQNNGV come from the germline V gene.

This clonotype came up a few times. The V call is TRBV9, the J call TRBJ2-1, with TRBD1 identical over 12 bases. From germline, CDR1 is SGDLS and CDR2 YYNGEE. The CDR3 runs to 16 residues. V was clipped by 1 base and J by 6 bases; unmatched bases: 5. CDR3 region: CASSVRGDRGPNEQFF. Here the CDR3 DNA reads TGTGCCAGCAGCGTACGGGGGGACAGGGGGCCCAATGAGCAGTTCTTC.

This clonotype is medium-sized by share. This chain joins TRBV14 and TRBJ1-2; 8 nucleotides match TRBD1. Trimming cost V 1 base and J 4 bases; bases outside gene matches: 5. Looked up from germline, CDR1 is SGHDN and CDR2 is FVKESK. The CDR3 covers 15 residues. CDR3 protein: CASSQAGQGPYGYTF. The CDR3 nucleotides read TGTGCCAGCAGCCAAGCCGGACAGGGCCCCTATGGCTACACCTTC.

In this sample, this clonotype turned up many times. This chain joins TRBV6-5 and TRBJ1-2; tentatively, D is TRBD1 (5 bases). V shed 2 bases and J shed 8 bases, with 15 bases lying between them. The CDR3 covers 14 residues. Germline CDR1 is MNHEY and CDR2 is SVGAGI. The CDR3 loop reads CASSYDGQGFGYTF. The DNA of the CDR3 is TGTGCCAGCAGTTACGATGGGCAGGGTTTCGGCTACACCTTC.

This clonotype was seen more than once but under ten times. The gene calls are TRBV5-6 and TRBJ1-2; TRBD1 is a possible D gene (5 bases). Germline CDR1 is SGHDT and CDR2 is YYEEEE. This CDR3 region has 13 residues. Trimming removed 4 bases from V and 8 bases from J, with 15 bases in between. CDR3 in DNA: TGTGCCAGCAGCGGCAGGGACTGGATGGGCTACACCTTC. It is translated as CASSGRDWMGYTF. The complete variable domain, with remaining parts taken from reference TRBV5-6 and TRBJ1-2, reads DAGVTQSPTHLIKTRGQQVTLRCSPKSGHDTVSWYQQALGQGPQFIFQYYEEEERQRGNFPDRFSGHQFPNYSSELNVNALLLGDSALYLCASSGRDWMGYTFGSGTRLTVV.

This clonotype was counted once. CDR3 residues: CASSLPDGTTTDTQYF. The CDR3 DNA is TGTGCCAGCAGTTTGCCCGACGGGACAACCACAGATACGCAGTATTTT. The chain uses TRBV28 and TRBJ2-3; TRBD1 might be the D (6 bases). The V gene's germline CDR1 is MDHEN and CDR2 SYDVKM. The CDR3 contains 16 residues. The V and J ends lost 3 bases and 2 bases respectively, with 15 bases between them.

The rearrangement uses TRBV7-9 and TRBJ2-5; 9 bases are a match to TRBD1. CDR3 length: 15 amino acids. The germline CDR1 and CDR2 sequences are SEHNR and FQNEAQ (reference sequence). V shed 2 bases, J shed 11 bases, and the junction held 12 bases outside the gene matches. CDR3: CASSLPGTGSNEQYF. Written as DNA, the CDR3 is TGTGCCAGCAGCTTACCTGGGACAGGGTCAAATGAGCAGTACTTC.

In this sample, this clonotype turned up a few times. This chain joins TRBV25-1 and TRBJ2-5; 12 nucleotides agree with TRBD1. Trimming at V came to 6 bases and at J to 5 bases, leaving 13 bases not matched to a gene. This CDR3 spans 17 amino acids. Germline V gene lookup returns CDR1 MGHDK and CDR2 SYGVNS. The CDR3 DNA follows: TGTGCCAGCAGGAAACCGGGGACAGGGGGCGCGGGGGAGACCCAGTACTTC. Its protein product is CASRKPGTGGAGETQYF.

A word on this clonotype: A junction end diverges from the germline sequence, so it may reflect a read error. The V and J genes are TRBV6-6 and TRBJ2-3, with D possibly being TRBD2 (5 bases). Germline-derived CDR1 and CDR2 are MNHNY and SVGAGI (reference sequence). The CDR3 has 11 amino acids. The CDR3 sequence is CTSGWTDTQYF. Here the CDR3 DNA reads TGTACCAGCGGTTGGACAGATACGCAGTATTTT.

About this clonotype itself: Just one base apart from a much larger clone, this may be a read error. The rearrangement joins TRBV24-1 to TRBJ2-1; TRBD1 aligns across 7 bases. CDR1 is KGHDR and CDR2 is SFDVKD in the germline V gene. Unmatched junction bases numbered 5, after V lost 5 bases and J lost 2 bases. This CDR3 is 15 amino acids long. DNA of the CDR3: TGTGCCACCAGTGTAGGCAGGGGGACCTACAATGAGCAGTTCTTC. Protein sequence: CATSVGRGTYNEQFF.

In its sample, this clonotype was seen once. At one of its ends the junction is not consistent with the germline gene, which may arise from a read error. The V call is TRBV12-3 or TRBV12-4, the J call TRBJ2-3; D might be TRBD1 (6 bases). The CDR3 has 13 amino acids. CDR3 region: CASKRGWTDAQYF. The CDR3 DNA sequence: TGTGCCAGCAAGAGAGGGTGGACAGATGCGCAGTATTTT.

There are a few counts of this clonotype. The V call is TRBV7-2, the J call TRBJ1-1; D not certain. Germline V gene data show CDR1 as SGHTA and CDR2 as FQGNSA. V lost 0 bases, J lost 8 bases, and 10 bases lay in between. The CDR3 loop spans 13 amino acids. CDR3 protein: CASSLAGLGEAFF. CDR3 coding DNA: TGTGCCAGCAGCTTAGCAGGGTTGGGGGAAGCTTTCTTT.

In nucleotides, the CDR3 is TGTGCCTGGAGTACCCCAGAGAACATGAACACTGAAGCTTTCTTT. This gives the protein CAWSTPENMNTEAFF. The chain couples TRBV30 to TRBJ1-1; no clear D. The CDR3 spans 15 residues. Germline V lookup: CDR1 GTSNPN, CDR2 SVGIG (reference sequence). V lost 2 bases to trimming and J lost 0 bases, with 13 bases between them.

This clonotype has at least ten counts. V gene TRBV20-1 combines with J gene TRBJ2-1; possible D gene TRBD1, 6 bases. The CDR3 runs 12 residues. Germline loops: CDR1 DFQATT, CDR2 SNEGSKA (reference sequence). Trimming cost V 0 bases and J 12 bases, with 12 bases left between them. The CDR3 nucleotides read TGCAGTGCTAGAGATGGGCAGGGGCCGCAGTTCTTC. Its translation is CSARDGQGPQFF.

Only a few counts were recorded for this clonotype. Just one base apart from a much larger clone, this may be a read error. V and J are TRBV5-1 and TRBJ2-7; 9 nucleotides match TRBD1. The CDR3 extends over 15 amino acids. Germline V CDR1 and CDR2: SGHRS, YFSETQ. CDR3 residues: CAGSLPGTGLYEQYF. In DNA form, the CDR3 reads TGCGCCGGCAGCCTTCCCGGGACAGGGCTCTACGAGCAGTACTTC.

This clonotype was detected only a few times. V is TRBV28 and J is TRBJ1-2; D is uncertain. V was cut by 1 base and J by 4 bases, with 16 bases left in between. The CDR3 length is 16 residues. Per the germline V gene, CDR1 is MDHEN and CDR2 is SYDVKM. The CDR3 nucleotides are TGTGCCAGCAGTTTATCCGCCGGGGTTTGGGTCTATGGCTACACCTTC. The encoded protein is CASSLSAGVWVYGYTF.